These T cell receptor beta chains were read from a single sample in a study of shared clonotypes between healthy human individuals. The repertoire was sequenced with immunoSEQ multiplex PCR; TCRdb's copy has only in-frame clones and lacks some. The sample holds about 490,000 clones; 76% are singletons and the top ten take approximately 13%. The sequenced sample was PBMCs. These receptors originate from a woman between 35 and 50 years old in good health. Some clones in this sample may be carry-over from other donors' samples. CDR3s leave out the opening cysteine and the closing phenylalanine or tryptophan. Each record gives: J gene, V gene, CDR3 protein.

j_gene: TRBJ2-3; v_gene: TRBV9; CDR3aa: ASSVALSNRDTQY
j_gene: TRBJ1-2; v_gene: TRBV6-6; CDR3aa: ASSPSPNYGYT
j_gene: TRBJ1-1; v_gene: TRBV29-1; CDR3aa: SVDLGLSSEAF
j_gene: TRBJ2-2; v_gene: TRBV28; CDR3aa: ASSSQGAGTGELF
j_gene: TRBJ2-7; v_gene: TRBV5-1; CDR3aa: ASSHRPINIGFTTSYEQY
j_gene: TRBJ2-2; v_gene: TRBV14; CDR3aa: ASSHEERTNTGELF
j_gene: TRBJ2-2; v_gene: TRBV4-2; CDR3aa: ASSQALAGGPGELF
j_gene: TRBJ1-5; v_gene: TRBV19; CDR3aa: ASSIGPPGDQPQH
j_gene: TRBJ2-7; v_gene: TRBV28; CDR3aa: ASMPPRVSSEQY
j_gene: TRBJ2-3; v_gene: TRBV4-1; CDR3aa: ASSPPSGTGDTQY
j_gene: TRBJ2-2; v_gene: TRBV28; CDR3aa: ASGLAGANTGELF
j_gene: TRBJ2-1; v_gene: TRBV30; CDR3aa: AWRAPYNEQF
j_gene: TRBJ2-5; v_gene: TRBV18; CDR3aa: ASSPPRTGAETQY
j_gene: TRBJ1-4; v_gene: TRBV7-9; CDR3aa: ASSSPGGSLNEKLF
j_gene: TRBJ2-1; v_gene: TRBV28; CDR3aa: ASTPGGAGIYNEQF
j_gene: TRBJ2-7; v_gene: TRBV5-5; CDR3aa: ASSGYGTGIYEQY
j_gene: TRBJ2-3; v_gene: TRBV30; CDR3aa: AWSVDASDTQY
j_gene: TRBJ2-1; v_gene: TRBV30; CDR3aa: AFGLAGGEKQF
j_gene: TRBJ2-7; v_gene: TRBV6-5; CDR3aa: ASSYSMGTHSYEQY
j_gene: TRBJ2-6; v_gene: TRBV7-9; CDR3aa: ASNTLQGAKGANVLT
j_gene: TRBJ2-1; v_gene: TRBV2; CDR3aa: ASARTSGRGEQF
j_gene: TRBJ2-1; v_gene: TRBV18; CDR3aa: ASSPQGGGSYNEQF
j_gene: TRBJ2-7; v_gene: TRBV27; CDR3aa: ASSLRGLYPYEQY
j_gene: TRBJ1-1; v_gene: TRBV12-5; CDR3aa: ASSWGGNTEAF